This passage covers 31 T cell receptor beta chains from one sample sequenced in a study of shared clonotypes between healthy human individuals. Clones were sequenced by immunoSEQ multiplex PCR, and TCRdb holds only the in-frame ones, with some missing. The sample has millions of clones, around 93% seen once. CD45RO negativity and positive selection for CCR7 defined naive CD8 cells, a population that excluded terminally differentiated effector memory CD45RA+ cells. The sequenced sample was naive CD8+ T cells from PBMCs. These receptor sequences come from a man younger than 35 in good health. Some clones in this sample may be carry-over from other donors' samples.

As concerns this clone: Other DNA sequences in the same sample also yield this CDR3. The rearrangement joins TRBV28 to TRBJ2-2; D remains ambiguous. CDR1 MDHEN and CDR2 SYDVKM come from the germline V gene. V was trimmed by 3 bases and J by 5 bases, leaving 7 bases between them. This CDR3 spans 13 amino acids. The CDR3 protein is CASSFIPTGELFF. CDR3 nucleotide sequence: TGTGCCAGCAGTTTTATCCCGACCGGGGAGCTGTTTTTT.

A few counts support this clone. The chain couples TRBV27 to TRBJ2-1, with no clear D. Germline V CDR1 and CDR2: MNHEY, SMNVEV (reference sequence). V was clipped by 6 bases and J by 7 bases, with 16 bases between them. The CDR3 spans 14 residues. DNA for the CDR3: TGTGCCAGCAGATTAGGGTTCCCTGGGAATGAGCAGTTCTTC. Translated, it gives CASRLGFPGNEQFF.

The rearrangement links TRBV28 to TRBJ2-2; D possibly uses TRBD1 or TRBD2 (5 bases each). Per germline, CDR1 MDHEN and CDR2 SYDVKM. The CDR3 extends over 17 amino acids. With 3 bases removed from V and 7 bases from J, the gap between germline ends came to 21 bases. The CDR3 is CASSFGFGGPLSGELFF. CDR3 bases: TGTGCCAGCAGTTTCGGTTTTGGGGGACCGCTGAGCGGGGAGCTGTTTTTT.

This chain links TRBV2 with TRBJ2-3; the D gene is possibly TRBD1 (5 bases). CDR1 and CDR2 from the germline V gene are SNHLY and FYNNEI. V lost 9 bases and J lost 0, with 13 bases in between. The CDR3 is made up of 14 amino acids. Here the CDR3 reads CARSDSASTDTQYF. DNA of the CDR3: TGTGCCAGAAGCGACAGTGCTAGCACAGATACGCAGTATTTT.

This chain uses TRBV27 with TRBJ1-1; D is unclear. From germline, CDR1 is MNHEY and CDR2 SMNVEV (reference sequence). The CDR3 sequence is 12 residues long. V lost 8 bases and J lost 0, with 7 bases in between. The DNA of the CDR3 is TGTGCCAGCTTTCACTTGAACACTGAAGCTTTCTTT. Translated, it gives CASFHLNTEAFF.

V and J are TRBV6-5 and TRBJ2-7; possibly TRBD1 or TRBD2 for D (7 bases each). There are 14 residues in the CDR3. Trimming took off 1 base at V and 3 bases at J, with 10 bases between the two ends. From germline, CDR1 is MNHEY and CDR2 SVGAGI. The CDR3 reads CASSYFRGGYEQYF. For the CDR3, the DNA is TGTGCCAGCAGTTACTTCAGGGGGGGCTACGAGCAGTACTTC.

The chain combines TRBV27 with TRBJ1-1; no definite D call. CDR1 is MNHEY and CDR2 is SMNVEV in the germline V gene (reference sequence). The CDR3 has 14 amino acids. V lost 2 bases and J lost 4, with 11 bases in between. The CDR3 DNA reads as TGTGCCAGCAGTTTAATTCCTGGCGGCACTGAAGCTTTCTTT. Amino acid sequence: CASSLIPGGTEAFF.

The chain links TRBV30 to TRBJ1-2, with 8 bases lining up with TRBD1. Trimming cost V 2 bases and J 5 bases; bases outside gene matches: 7. CDR3 length equals 14 residues. Germline V gene sequence: CDR1 GTSNPN, CDR2 SVGIG (reference sequence). The CDR3 DNA reads as TGTGCCTGGAGTATCCAGGGGGCGTGGTATGGCTACACCTTC. This translates into CAWSIQGAWYGYTF.

This clone was counted once. This chain joins TRBV7-9 and TRBJ2-7, with no clear D. V lost 3 bases and J 4 bases, leaving 10 bases between the germline ends. The germline V gene has CDR1 SEHNR and CDR2 FQNEAQ (reference sequence). CDR3 length: 13 amino acids. The CDR3 DNA reads TGTGCCAGCAGCTTTGGACCAAGATACGAGCAGTACTTC. It encodes CASSFGPRYEQYF.

In the case of this clone: Other DNA sequences in this specimen translate into the identical CDR3. V usage is TRBV11-2 and J usage is TRBJ2-7, with 11 bases matching TRBD2. V lost 3 bases and J lost 1; bases outside the gene matches: 2. The CDR3 is made up of 15 amino acids. The germline V gene encodes CDR1 SGHAT and CDR2 FQNNGV. In DNA form, the CDR3 reads TGTGCCAGCAGCTTTGGGACTAGCGGTTCCTACGAGCAGTACTTC. Its protein is CASSFGTSGSYEQYF. The whole variable domain, filled in from reference TRBV11-2 and TRBJ2-7, reads EAGVAQSPRYKIIEKRQSVAFWCNPISGHATLYWYQQILGQGPKLLIQFQNNGVVDDSQLPKDRFSAERLKGVDSTLKIQPAKLEDSAVYLCASSFGTSGSYEQYFGPGTRLTVT.

The chain combines TRBV27 with TRBJ2-7; 12 bases fit TRBD2. Losses at the gene ends were 3 bases for V and 3 bases for J; bases not matched to a gene: 9. CDR1 and CDR2 (germline): MNHEY, SMNVEV (reference sequence). The CDR3 is 17 amino acids. This chain's CDR3 is CASSFSRTSGKLYEQYF. The CDR3, as DNA: TGTGCCAGCAGTTTTTCAAGGACTAGCGGGAAACTCTACGAGCAGTACTTC.

The table lists this clone with a count of one. The rearrangement uses TRBV27 and TRBJ2-7; TRBD2 might be the D (7 bases). The V gene's germline CDR1 is MNHEY and CDR2 SMNVEV (reference sequence). The V and J ends lost 3 bases and 7 bases respectively, with 13 bases between them. CDR3 length: 13 amino acids. The CDR3 coding sequence is TGTGCCAGCAGTTTCCCCGGGGGGCGAGAGCAGTACTTC. Translating it yields CASSFPGGREQYF.

The chain couples TRBV4-1 to TRBJ2-1, with 11 bases lining up with TRBD2. CDR3 length: 15 residues. Germline assignment: CDR1 MGHRA and CDR2 YSYEKL. The V gene end was trimmed by 4 bases and the J gene end by 4 bases; junction bases not matched to a gene: 3. CDR3 sequence (DNA): TGCGCCAGCAGCCTACGGACTAGCGGGTACAATGAGCAGTTCTTC. Its translation is CASSLRTSGYNEQFF.

The genes are TRBV15 and TRBJ2-5; D call uncertain. CDR1 is LNHNV, CDR2 YYDKDF, per germline (reference sequence). V gave up 8 bases and J gave up 5 bases, with 15 bases separating them. The CDR3 is made up of 13 amino acids. The CDR3 coding sequence is TGTGCCACCCGGTATTCGGACCGTGAGACCCAGTACTTC. Translation gives CATRYSDRETQYF.

The gene calls are TRBV5-4 and TRBJ2-3, with D uncertain. The CDR3 runs 14 residues. Germline CDR1 is SGHNT and CDR2 is YYREEE (reference sequence). Trimming cost V 7 bases and J 3 bases, with 15 bases left between them. The CDR3 coding sequence is TGTGCCAGCTTCGAATTCCCTCTTACAGATACGCAGTATTTT. It specifies CASFEFPLTDTQYF.

J is TRBJ2-7 and V is TRBV11-3; D is uncertain. Germline CDR1 and CDR2: SGHNT and YENEEA. The CDR3 is made up of 12 amino acids. V was shortened by 5 bases and J by 4 bases, with 9 bases between the two germline ends. This CDR3 reads CASSLDKYEQYF. The DNA for the CDR3 is TGTGCCAGCAGCCTTGACAAATACGAGCAGTACTTC.

In DNA, the CDR3 is TGTGCCAGCAGCCCGCTACAGGAAGCGGTAGACTATGGCTACACCTTC. Its translation: CASSPLQEAVDYGYTF. The rearrangement links TRBV4-2 to TRBJ1-2, with D perhaps matching TRBD1 (5 bases). CDR1 LGHNA and CDR2 YNFKEQ come from the germline V gene. Between the trimmed V and J ends, which lost 4 bases and 3 bases, there was a span of 18 bases. The length of the CDR3 is 16 residues.

The chain has TRBV30 and TRBJ2-1; D call uncertain. Trimming left V 0 bases short and J 0 bases short, with 12 bases between. Germline V gene data show CDR1 as GTSNPN and CDR2 as SVGIG (reference sequence). CDR3 length: 16 residues. Written as DNA, the CDR3 is TGTGCCTGGAGTGTACATGGAGAGAGCTCCTACAATGAGCAGTTCTTC. Residues: CAWSVHGESSYNEQFF.

On this clone itself: In the same sample, other DNA sequences code for this CDR3. The chain has TRBV6-1 and TRBJ2-7; weak D call: TRBD1 (6 bases). CDR3 length equals 12 residues. Trimming pared 6 bases from V and 3 bases from J, leaving 9 bases between. Germline CDR1 MNHNS, CDR2 SASEGT. The CDR3 region is CASRTGRYEQYF. The CDR3 DNA is TGTGCCAGCAGGACAGGACGCTACGAGCAGTACTTC.

This clone was detected once. The gene calls are TRBV14 and TRBJ1-2; D not certain. Trimming cost V 3 bases and J 2 bases, with 10 bases left between them. The length of the CDR3 is 14 residues. Germline V CDR1 and CDR2: SGHDN, FVKESK. CDR3 loop: CASSHLNVNYGYTF. CDR3 bases: TGTGCCAGCAGCCATTTGAACGTGAACTATGGCTACACCTTC. Drawing the rest from reference TRBV14 and TRBJ1-2, the complete variable domain is EAGVTQFPSHSVIEKGQTVTLRCDPISGHDNLYWYRRVMGKEIKFLLHFVKESKQDESGMPNNRFLAERTGGTYSTLKVQPAELEDSGVYFCASSHLNVNYGYTFGSGTRLTVV.

This clone was recorded once. Given a much more abundant clone one base away, this may be a read error. The chain joins TRBV7-9 to TRBJ1-1, with D hard to call. The germline V and J ends were trimmed by 6 bases and 1 base, with 6 bases remaining between them. The CDR3 contains 12 residues. Germline lookup yields CDR1 SEHNR and CDR2 FQNEAQ (reference sequence). The CDR3 is CASSVGNTEAFF. CDR3 nucleotides: TGTGCCAGCAGTGTAGGGAACACTGAAGCTTTCTTT.

V usage is TRBV4-3 and J usage is TRBJ2-3; D ambiguous. In germline, CDR1 is LGHNA, CDR2 YSLEER. Trimming left V 1 base short and J 0 bases short, with 8 bases between. This CDR3 has 15 amino acids. The DNA for the CDR3 is TGCGCCAGCAGCCAAGTCCTAACTAGCACAGATACGCAGTATTTT. Translating it yields CASSQVLTSTDTQYF.

J is TRBJ2-1 and V is TRBV7-7, with TRBD2 as a possible D gene (5 bases). Germline assignment: CDR1 SSHAT and CDR2 FNYEAQ (reference sequence). Trimming took off 3 bases at V and 9 bases at J, with 12 bases between the two ends. CDR3 size: 13 residues. DNA for the CDR3: TGTGCCAGCAGCTTCGCCGGGATCGCTGAGCAGTTCTTC. Translation: CASSFAGIAEQFF. The variable domain in full, with the rest retrieved from reference TRBV7-7 and TRBJ2-1, is GAGVSQSPRYKVTKRGQDVTLRCDPISSHATLYWYQQALGQGPEFLTYFNYEAQPDKSGLPSDRFSAERPEGSISTLTIQRTEQRDSAMYRCASSFAGIAEQFFGPGTRLTVL.

The table lists this clone with a count of one. The same CDR3 also results from other DNA sequences found in this sample. V is TRBV9 and J is TRBJ2-1; TRBD2 agrees at 9 bases. Germline V gene lookup returns CDR1 SGDLS and CDR2 YYNGEE. This CDR3 comprises 15 residues. The V and J ends lost 2 bases and 4 bases, in that order; junction bases with no gene match: 4. The CDR3 DNA reads TGTGCCAGCAGCGTGGCGGGAGGGCCTTACAATGAGCAGTTCTTC. Amino acids: CASSVAGGPYNEQFF.

The rearrangement joins TRBV4-2 to TRBJ2-4, with a weak D call TRBD1 (6 bases). Germline V CDR1 and CDR2: LGHNA, YNFKEQ. The CDR3 consists of 16 residues. V was trimmed by 0 bases and J by 8 bases, leaving 17 bases between them. Here the CDR3 reads CASSQETGQGLDIQYF. CDR3 in DNA: TGTGCCAGCAGCCAAGAAACAGGTCAGGGGCTAGACATTCAGTACTTC.

Remarks on this clone: This same CDR3 is encoded by further DNA sequences in the sample. The V call is TRBV19, the J call TRBJ1-5; TRBD1 agrees at 8 bases. V was pared by 3 bases and J by 4 bases, with 2 bases of the junction left unmatched. In germline, CDR1 is LNHDA, CDR2 SQIVND (reference sequence). The CDR3 runs 14 residues. The CDR3 DNA is TGTGCCAGTAGTATTTGGACAGGGAATCAGCCCCAGCATTTT. Protein: CASSIWTGNQPQHF.

The chain has TRBV28 and TRBJ2-5; D not certain. CDR3 length: 13 residues. CDR1 and CDR2 from the germline V gene are MDHEN and SYDVKM. The V and J ends lost 3 bases and 5 bases respectively, with 10 bases between them. The CDR3 loop reads CASSFPIGETQYF. Here the CDR3 DNA reads TGTGCCAGCAGTTTCCCGATAGGGGAGACCCAGTACTTC.

J is TRBJ1-2 and V is TRBV6-5; D is uncertain. Germline V gives CDR1 MNHEY, CDR2 SVGAGI. The CDR3 sequence is 14 residues long. V lost 2 bases, J lost 8 bases, and 15 bases lay in between. Here the CDR3 reads CASSYGGSSVGYTF. In nucleotides, the CDR3 is TGTGCCAGCAGTTACGGAGGTTCGTCGGTCGGCTACACCTTC.

CDR3: CASGLYPGNAPQHF. Here the CDR3 DNA reads TGTGCTAGTGGTTTATATCCAGGGAATGCGCCCCAGCATTTT. The rearrangement links TRBV12-5 to TRBJ1-5, with a weak D call TRBD1 (5 bases). The germline gives CDR1 LGHNT, CDR2 FRNRAP. V lost 3 bases to trimming and J lost 9 bases, with 15 bases between them. This CDR3 has 14 residues. Filled out from reference TRBV12-5 and TRBJ1-5, the complete variable domain reads DARVTQTPRHKVTEMGQEVTMRCQPILGHNTVFWYRQTMMQGLELLAYFRNRAPLDDSGMPKDRFSAEMPDATLATLKIQPSEPRDSAVYFCASGLYPGNAPQHFGDGTRLSIL.

This clone was found once. V and J are TRBV9 and TRBJ1-2, with D hard to call. CDR1 SGDLS and CDR2 YYNGEE come from the germline V gene. The V end was cut by 2 bases, the J end by 2 bases, with 19 bases between. The CDR3 is 17 residues long. CDR3 sequence (DNA): TGTGCCAGCAGCGTGTCGCCGCGTCGGGCGGTGAACTATGGCTACACCTTC. It translates to CASSVSPRRAVNYGYTF. Full variable domain (outside the CDR3, taken from reference TRBV9 and TRBJ1-2): DSGVTQTPKHLITATGQRVTLRCSPRSGDLSVYWYQQSLDQGLQFLIQYYNGEERAKGNILERFSAQQFPDLHSELNLSSLELGDSALYFCASSVSPRRAVNYGYTFGSGTRLTVV.

This sequence joins TRBV4-2 and TRBJ2-3; 8 bases agree with TRBD2. In germline, CDR1 is LGHNA, CDR2 YNFKEQ. Trimming at V came to 1 base and at J to 2 bases, leaving 11 bases not matched to a gene. The CDR3 covers 18 residues. The CDR3 is CASSQGVIAGSDTDTQYF. The CDR3 DNA follows: TGTGCCAGCAGCCAAGGGGTTATAGCGGGAAGTGACACAGATACGCAGTATTTT.